This T cell receptor beta chain was identified during a study of shared T cell receptors in the human thymus. CDR3 length: 17 amino acids. The ends were cut back, 4 bases at V and 1 base at J, with 20 bases in the middle. The germline CDR1 and CDR2 sequences are SEHNR and FQNEAQ (reference sequence). The table came from immunoSEQ multiplex PCR; TCRdb's copy has only in-frame clones and leaves some out. Here the sample spans approximately 400,000 clones, 95% being singletons. Input material: thymocytes. V is TRBV7-9 and J is TRBJ2-7, with D uncertain. The TCR originated in a human donor. Written as DNA, the CDR3 is TGTGCCAGCAGCTGTCACCCCGGCGGATACCGTTCCTACGAGCAGTACTTC. Encoded protein: CASSCHPGGYRSYEQYF. The variable domain in full, with the rest retrieved from reference TRBV7-9 and TRBJ2-7, is DTGVSQNPRHKITKRGQNVTFRCDPISEHNRLYWYRQTLGQGPEFLTYFQNEAQLEKSRLLSDRFSAERPKGSFSTLEIQRTEQGDSAMYLCASSCHPGGYRSYEQYFGPGTRLTVT.